One sample yielded the 26 T cell receptor beta chains listed below, sequenced in a study of long-term antiretroviral therapy in people with HIV. This was the immunoSEQ v3.0 assay at survey level. Sequenced by immunoSEQ multiplex PCR; TCRdb stores in-frame clones only, minus some. In the table there are approximately 33,000 clones, 80% to 90% of which are singletons. The input for sequencing was unsorted PBMCs, taken 0.4 years before starting antiretroviral therapy. These receptors originate from a man aged 18 to 30 with HIV.

The chain couples TRBV7-9 to TRBJ1-2; a possible D gene is TRBD1 (5 bases). Germline values: CDR1 SEHNR, CDR2 FQNEAQ (reference sequence). Trimming took off 4 bases at V and 6 bases at J, with 15 bases between the two ends. This CDR3 contains 14 residues. CDR3 in DNA: TGTGCCAGCAGCTCCTTACAAGGGGTTGATGGCTACACCTTC. It encodes CASSSLQGVDGYTF.

The rearrangement joins TRBV5-6 to TRBJ2-1, with 13 bases aligning to TRBD2. There are 19 residues in the CDR3. Trimming removed 0 bases from V and 3 bases from J; junction bases left unmatched: 9. Germline loops: CDR1 SGHDT, CDR2 YYEEEE. The CDR3 nucleotides read TGTGCCAGCAGCTTGGAACTAGCGGGAGGGCCCGTCTACTACAATGAGCAGTTCTTC. It translates to CASSLELAGGPVYYNEQFF. Based on the CDR3 plus reference TRBV5-6 and TRBJ2-1, the full variable domain is DAGVTQSPTHLIKTRGQQVTLRCSPKSGHDTVSWYQQALGQGPQFIFQYYEEEERQRGNFPDRFSGHQFPNYSSELNVNALLLGDSALYLCASSLELAGGPVYYNEQFFGPGTRLTVL.

This clone was detected only a few times. CDR3 sequence: CASSRTGLNSPLHF. CDR3 bases: TGTGCCAGCAGCCGGACAGGGTTGAATTCACCCCTCCACTTT. V gene TRBV7-2 combines with J gene TRBJ1-6, with TRBD1 identical over 8 bases. The CDR3 has 14 amino acids. The V gene end was trimmed by 5 bases and the J gene end by 7 bases; junction bases not matched to a gene: 4. The germline V gene has CDR1 SGHTA and CDR2 FQGNSA.

The CDR3 DNA follows: TGTGCCAGCAGCTGGACTAGCGATAACGAGCAGTACTTC. Translated: CASSWTSDNEQYF. The genes are TRBV4-2 and TRBJ2-7; 9 bases match TRBD2. V lost 5 bases and J lost 5; bases outside the gene matches: 4. CDR1 is LGHNA and CDR2 is YNFKEQ in the germline V gene. The CDR3 length is 13 residues.

The chain links TRBV4-3 to TRBJ2-5; 11 bases map to TRBD2. The ends lost 1 base at V and 5 bases at J; junction bases unmatched: 6. CDR1 LGHNA and CDR2 YSLEER come from the germline V gene. The CDR3 contains 16 residues. The DNA for the CDR3 is TGCGCCAGCAGCCAAGGGCTAGCGGGAGGTGTGGAGACCCAGTACTTC. It codes for CASSQGLAGGVETQYF.

This clone has a handful of counts. This sequence joins TRBV2 and TRBJ1-5; D unresolved. V was shortened by 4 bases and J by 0 bases, with 7 bases between the two germline ends. The CDR3 is 14 amino acids. CDR1 and CDR2 (germline): SNHLY, FYNNEI. CDR3 sequence (DNA): TGTGCCAGCAGTGCTGACAATAGCAATCAGCCCCAGCATTTT. Its translation is CASSADNSNQPQHF. Complete variable domain (other parts from reference TRBV2 and TRBJ1-5): EPEVTQTPSHQVTQMGQEVILRCVPISNHLYFYWYRQILGQKVEFLVSFYNNEISEKSEIFDDQFSVERPDGSNFTLKIRSTKLEDSAMYFCASSADNSNQPQHFGDGTRLSIL.

The chain links TRBV14 to TRBJ2-6; D is ambiguous. V was cut by 3 bases and J by 9 bases, with 9 bases left in between. Per the germline V gene, CDR1 is SGHDN and CDR2 is FVKESK. This CDR3 has 13 residues. This chain's CDR3 is CASSHTPINVLTF. The CDR3 coding sequence is TGTGCCAGCAGCCACACCCCCATCAACGTCCTGACTTTC.

This chain's CDR3 is CASSRMVTGPDTQYF. In DNA, the CDR3 is TGCGCCAGCAGTCGAATGGTGACAGGGCCAGATACGCAGTATTTT. This chain links TRBV10-2 with TRBJ2-3; 7 nucleotides line up with TRBD1. The CDR3 consists of 15 residues. J lost 4 bases, V lost 5 bases, and 9 bases had no gene match. Germline CDR1 and CDR2: WSHSY and SAAADI.

CDR3: CASSQDTSGALNSYNEQFF. CDR3 bases: TGCGCCAGCAGCCAAGACACTAGCGGGGCTCTCAACTCCTACAATGAGCAGTTCTTC. This chain joins TRBV4-3 and TRBJ2-1; 10 nucleotides align to TRBD2. V shed 0 bases, J shed 0 bases, and the junction held 8 bases outside the gene matches. The V gene's germline CDR1 is LGHNA and CDR2 YSLEER. The CDR3 runs 19 residues.

The chain links TRBV30 to TRBJ1-4, with no clear D. Germline values: CDR1 GTSNPN, CDR2 SVGIG (reference sequence). This CDR3 comprises 14 residues. Trimming pared 4 bases from V and 0 bases from J, leaving 9 bases between. The chain's CDR3 is CAWIGGATNEKLFF. The CDR3 coding sequence is TGTGCCTGGATCGGAGGTGCAACTAATGAAAAACTGTTTTTT.

This chain connects TRBV9 to TRBJ2-1; no firm D call. Germline assignment: CDR1 SGDLS and CDR2 YYNGEE. This CDR3 is 13 amino acids long. The germline V and J ends were trimmed by 3 bases and 8 bases, with 12 bases remaining between them. CDR3 region: CASSGDTLDEQFF. CDR3 nucleotide sequence: TGTGCCAGCAGCGGAGATACCTTGGATGAGCAGTTCTTC. Full variable domain (rest looked up from reference TRBV9 and TRBJ2-1): DSGVTQTPKHLITATGQRVTLRCSPRSGDLSVYWYQQSLDQGLQFLIQYYNGEERAKGNILERFSAQQFPDLHSELNLSSLELGDSALYFCASSGDTLDEQFFGPGTRLTVL.

This chain joins TRBV2 and TRBJ1-4; 8 bases match TRBD1. This CDR3 has 14 residues. J lost 8 bases, V lost 3 bases, and 5 bases had no gene match. Germline-derived CDR1 and CDR2 are SNHLY and FYNNEI. The CDR3 reads CASSERQGWEKLFF. CDR3 nucleotide sequence: TGTGCCAGCAGTGAGCGACAGGGGTGGGAAAAACTGTTTTTT.

The genes are TRBV30 and TRBJ2-6; D gene ambiguous. The CDR3 runs to 13 residues. Trimming took 2 bases from V and 1 from J, leaving 3 bases between them. Germline assignment: CDR1 GTSNPN and CDR2 SVGIG (reference sequence). The CDR3 nucleotides are TGTGCCTGGAGTCTTTCTGGGGCCAACGTCCTGACTTTC. This translates into CAWSLSGANVLTF.

This clone was detected only once. The chain employs TRBV5-4 and TRBJ2-5; tentatively, D is TRBD2 (7 bases). CDR1 is SGHNT and CDR2 is YYREEE in the germline V gene (reference sequence). The CDR3 length is 13 residues. Trimming removed 0 bases at V and 5 bases at J, with 8 bases between. CDR3 DNA: TGTGCCAGCAGCTTGGAGGGGGGGGAGACCCAGTACTTC. Its translation: CASSLEGGETQYF.

The chain joins TRBV5-4 to TRBJ2-2; D is possibly TRBD2 (6 bases). V lost 4 bases and J 6 bases, leaving 13 bases between the germline ends. CDR1 SGHNT and CDR2 YYREEE come from the germline V gene (reference sequence). This CDR3 spans 14 amino acids. In DNA, the CDR3 is TGTGCCAGCAGCCCGCTGGGGGAGGCCGGGGAGCTGTTTTTT. Translation gives CASSPLGEAGELFF.

The chain recombines TRBV30 with TRBJ2-2, with unresolved D. V lost 3 bases to trimming and J lost 0 bases, with 2 bases between them. The CDR3 is 12 amino acids. Germline CDR1 and CDR2: GTSNPN and SVGIG (reference sequence). CDR3 nucleotide sequence: TGTGCCTGGAGCACGAACACCGGGGAGCTGTTTTTT. Translation gives CAWSTNTGELFF.

The chain combines TRBV5-1 with TRBJ2-1, with TRBD1 matching over 7 bases. The CDR3 totals 14 residues. Germline CDR1 SGHRS, CDR2 YFSETQ. The ends lost 5 bases at V and 4 bases at J; junction bases unmatched: 6. The CDR3 nucleotides read TGCGCCAGCAGTTATGGGACAGAATACAATGAGCAGTTCTTC. This translates into CASSYGTEYNEQFF.

V gene TRBV11-2 combines with J gene TRBJ2-2; TRBD1 matches at 10 bases. The V and J ends lost 4 bases and 6 bases, in that order; junction bases with no gene match: 8. The CDR3 covers 16 residues. From germline, CDR1 is SGHAT and CDR2 FQNNGV. The CDR3 loop reads CASSSRETGGPGELFF. The CDR3 bases are TGTGCCAGCAGCTCCAGAGAGACAGGGGGCCCCGGGGAGCTGTTTTTT.

The chain joins TRBV7-9 to TRBJ2-2, with D possibly matching TRBD1 (6 bases). V gave up 7 bases and J gave up 4 bases, with 10 bases separating them. The CDR3 runs 13 residues. Germline V gene sequence: CDR1 SEHNR, CDR2 FQNEAQ (reference sequence). The CDR3 protein is CASMEGGTGELFF. DNA for the CDR3: TGTGCCAGCATGGAAGGGGGCACCGGGGAGCTGTTTTTT.

The rearrangement links TRBV7-3 to TRBJ2-7; 11 bases agree with TRBD1. V shed 5 bases and J 3 bases; nucleotides not matched to a gene: 6. The CDR3 runs 15 residues. CDR1 and CDR2 from the germline V gene are SGHTA and FQGTGA. CDR3 nucleotides: TGTGCCAGCAGCGCCGCGGGACAGGGGGTCTACGAGCAGTACTTC. Translating gives CASSAAGQGVYEQYF. The variable domain in full, completed from reference TRBV7-3 and TRBJ2-7, reads GAGVSQTPSNKVTEKGKYVELRCDPISGHTALYWYRQSLGQGPEFLIYFQGTGAADDSGLPNDRFFAVRPEGSVSTLKIQRTERGDSAVYLCASSAAGQGVYEQYFGPGTRLTVT.

The chain uses TRBV30 and TRBJ2-1; D not resolved. The CDR3 has 16 residues. The V gene's germline CDR1 is GTSNPN and CDR2 SVGIG (reference sequence). The V end was cut by 0 bases, the J end by 0 bases, with 12 bases between. CDR3 DNA sequence: TGTGCCTGGAGTGTACCGGCCGTCAACTCCTACAATGAGCAGTTCTTC. Amino acid sequence: CAWSVPAVNSYNEQFF. Full variable domain (outside the CDR3, taken from reference TRBV30 and TRBJ2-1): SQTIHQWPATLVQPVGSPLSLECTVEGTSNPNLYWYRQAAGRGLQLLFYSVGIGQISSEVPQNLSASRPQDRQFILSSKKLLLSDSGFYLCAWSVPAVNSYNEQFFGPGTRLTVL.

V and J are TRBV5-5 and TRBJ2-5; D remains ambiguous. The CDR3 loop spans 14 amino acids. From germline, CDR1 is SGHKS and CDR2 YYEKEE (reference sequence). V shed 0 bases and J shed 7 bases, with 13 bases lying between them. The CDR3 nucleotides read TGTGCCAGCAGCTTGGGCCAGACCTCCGGGACCCAGTACTTC. Its protein product is CASSLGQTSGTQYF.

This clone is labeled medium-sized. The chain is built from TRBV4-3 and TRBJ2-7; D may correspond to TRBD1 or TRBD2 (5 bases each). There are 15 residues in the CDR3. With 0 bases removed from V and 3 bases from J, the gap between germline ends came to 12 bases. Germline V CDR1 and CDR2: LGHNA, YSLEER. This CDR3 is CASSQDLWDGYEQYF. In DNA form, the CDR3 reads TGCGCCAGCAGCCAAGATCTATGGGACGGCTACGAGCAGTACTTC.

The chain employs TRBV29-1 and TRBJ1-2; a possible D gene is TRBD1 (5 bases). The CDR3 has 13 residues. The germline V gene encodes CDR1 SQVTM and CDR2 ANQGSEA. Trimming removed 6 bases from V and 4 bases from J, with 15 bases in between. As DNA, the CDR3 is TGCAGCGTGGGAGACCGGGGCGTCTATGGCTACACCTTC. Translation gives CSVGDRGVYGYTF.

The CDR3 loop is CASSLPGLAGDNEQFF. In nucleotides, the CDR3 is TGTGCCAGCAGCTTACCGGGACTAGCGGGAGACAATGAGCAGTTCTTC. This chain joins TRBV11-2 and TRBJ2-1; 14 nucleotides match TRBD2. CDR1 is SGHAT, CDR2 FQNNGV, per germline. The CDR3 has 16 amino acids. The V and J ends lost 2 bases and 5 bases, in that order; junction bases with no gene match: 2.

The count of this clone is one. The V gene is TRBV2, the J gene TRBJ2-5; a possible D gene is TRBD2 (6 bases). The CDR3 spans 15 residues. Germline V lookup: CDR1 SNHLY, CDR2 FYNNEI. The V end was cut by 3 bases, the J end by 7 bases, with 18 bases between. CDR3 region: CASSETLAALVTQYF. In DNA form, the CDR3 reads TGTGCCAGCAGTGAGACACTAGCAGCGTTAGTGACCCAGTACTTC.